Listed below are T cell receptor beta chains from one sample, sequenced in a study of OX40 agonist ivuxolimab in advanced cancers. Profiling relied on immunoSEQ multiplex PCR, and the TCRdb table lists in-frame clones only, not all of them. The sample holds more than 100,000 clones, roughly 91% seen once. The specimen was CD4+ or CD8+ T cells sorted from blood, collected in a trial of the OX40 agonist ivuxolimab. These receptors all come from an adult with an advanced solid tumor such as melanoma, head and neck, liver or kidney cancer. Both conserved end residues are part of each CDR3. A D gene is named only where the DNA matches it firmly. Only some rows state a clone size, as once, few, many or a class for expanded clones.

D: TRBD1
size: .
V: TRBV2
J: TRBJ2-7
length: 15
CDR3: CASSPARTGTYEQYF
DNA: TGTGCCAGCAGTCCCGCGAGGACAGGGACCTACGAGCAGTACTTC

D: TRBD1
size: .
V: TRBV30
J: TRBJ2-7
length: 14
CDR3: CAWSTGGYIHEQYF
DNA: TGTGCCTGGAGTACAGGGGGGTACATCCACGAGCAGTACTTC

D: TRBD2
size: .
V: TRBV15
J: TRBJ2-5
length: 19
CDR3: CATSRDHNSGGPPHRAQYF
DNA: TGTGCCACCAGCAGAGATCACAATAGCGGGGGACCGCCGCACAGGGCCCAGTACTTC

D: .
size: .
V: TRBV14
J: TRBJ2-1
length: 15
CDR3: CASSYYRVSGNEQFF
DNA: TGTGCCAGCAGCTACTACAGGGTATCGGGCAATGAGCAGTTCTTC

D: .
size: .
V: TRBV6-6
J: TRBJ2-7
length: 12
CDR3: CASRKDTYEQYF
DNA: TGTGCCAGCAGAAAAGACACCTACGAGCAGTACTTC

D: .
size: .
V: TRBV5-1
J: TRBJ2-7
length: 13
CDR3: CASSLDSGREQYF
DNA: TGCGCCAGCAGCTTGGACTCCGGCCGCGAGCAGTACTTC

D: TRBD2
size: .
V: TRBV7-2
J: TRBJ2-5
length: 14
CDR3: CASSFQRGGPTQYF
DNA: TGTGCCAGCAGCTTCCAGCGGGGCGGTCCAACCCAGTACTTC

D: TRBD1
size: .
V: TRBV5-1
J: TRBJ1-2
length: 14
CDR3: CASSPRTGGGGYTF
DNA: TGCGCCAGCAGCCCACGGACAGGGGGGGGTGGCTACACCTTC

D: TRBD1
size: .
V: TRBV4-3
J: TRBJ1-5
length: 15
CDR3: CASSQDGAGGQPQHF
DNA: TGCGCCAGCAGCCAAGATGGGGCAGGGGGACAGCCCCAGCATTTT

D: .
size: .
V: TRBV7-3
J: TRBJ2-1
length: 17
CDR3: CASSLGRGRSSYNEQFF
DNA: TGTGCCAGCAGCCTAGGGCGGGGTAGGAGCTCCTACAATGAGCAGTTCTTC

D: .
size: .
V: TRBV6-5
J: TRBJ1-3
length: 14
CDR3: CASSYRGGGNTIYF
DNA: TGTGCCAGCAGTTACCGGGGCGGTGGAAACACCATATATTTT

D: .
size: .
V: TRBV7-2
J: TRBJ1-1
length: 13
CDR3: CASMWDGNTEAFF
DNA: TGTGCCAGCATGTGGGACGGTAACACTGAAGCTTTCTTT

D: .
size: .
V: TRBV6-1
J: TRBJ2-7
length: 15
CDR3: CASSELPAPPDEQYF
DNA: TGTGCCAGCAGTGAATTGCCGGCCCCGCCGGACGAGCAGTACTTC

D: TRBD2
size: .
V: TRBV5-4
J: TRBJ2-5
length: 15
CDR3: CASRATSGPQETQYF
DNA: TGTGCCAGCAGAGCTACTAGCGGGCCGCAAGAGACCCAGTACTTC

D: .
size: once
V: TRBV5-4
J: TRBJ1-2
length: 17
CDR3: CASSLSLAAGSNYGYTF
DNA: TGTGCCAGCAGCTTAAGTTTGGCGGCAGGTAGTAACTATGGCTACACCTTC

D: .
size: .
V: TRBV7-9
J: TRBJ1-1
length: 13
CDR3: CASSFLSNTEAFF
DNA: TGTGCCAGCAGCTTCTTATCGAACACTGAAGCTTTCTTT

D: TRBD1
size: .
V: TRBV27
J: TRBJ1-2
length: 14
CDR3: CASRGGQGWYGYTF
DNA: TGTGCCAGCAGGGGGGGACAGGGTTGGTATGGCTACACCTTC

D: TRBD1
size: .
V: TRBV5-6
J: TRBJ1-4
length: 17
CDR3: CASSNPGQGATNEKLFF
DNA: TGTGCCAGCAGCAACCCGGGACAGGGGGCAACTAATGAAAAACTGTTTTTT

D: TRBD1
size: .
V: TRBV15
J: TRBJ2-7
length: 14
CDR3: CATSSTGQGYEQYF
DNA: TGTGCCACCAGCAGTACGGGACAGGGGTACGAGCAGTACTTC

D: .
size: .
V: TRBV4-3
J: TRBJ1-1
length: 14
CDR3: CASRKTELNTEAFF
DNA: TGCGCCAGCAGGAAGACAGAATTGAACACTGAAGCTTTCTTT

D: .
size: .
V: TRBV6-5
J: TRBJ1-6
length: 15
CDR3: CASSYGRTYNSPLHF
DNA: TGTGCCAGCAGTTATGGTAGGACCTATAATTCACCCCTCCACTTT

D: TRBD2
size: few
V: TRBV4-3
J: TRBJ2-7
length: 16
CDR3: CASSQRSGSGSYEQYF
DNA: TGCGCCAGCAGCCAGCGCAGCGGGAGTGGCTCCTACGAGCAGTACTTC

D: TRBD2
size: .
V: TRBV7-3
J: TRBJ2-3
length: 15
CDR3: CASSIGLAGVDTQYF
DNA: TGTGCCAGCAGCATCGGACTAGCGGGAGTCGATACGCAGTATTTT

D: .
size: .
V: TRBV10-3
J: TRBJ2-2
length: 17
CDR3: CAMANRGGRESIGELFF
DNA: TGTGCCATGGCCAACAGGGGGGGGCGGGAGTCGATCGGGGAGCTGTTTTTT

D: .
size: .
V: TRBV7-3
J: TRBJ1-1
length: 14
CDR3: CASSLGRENTEAFF
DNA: TGTGCCAGCAGCCTAGGGCGGGAGAACACTGAAGCTTTCTTT

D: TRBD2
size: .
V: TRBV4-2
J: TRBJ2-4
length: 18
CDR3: CASSQAPGGGGVYNIQYF
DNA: TGTGCCAGCAGCCAAGCCCCCGGCGGGGGGGGAGTGTATAACATTCAGTACTTC

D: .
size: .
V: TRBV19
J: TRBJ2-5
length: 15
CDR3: CASSPTIDTQETQYF
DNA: TGTGCCAGTAGTCCTACGATAGACACTCAAGAGACCCAGTACTTC

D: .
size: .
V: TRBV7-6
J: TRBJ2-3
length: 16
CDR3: CASSLGISLFTDTQYF
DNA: TGTGCCAGCAGCTTAGGAATATCCTTATTCACAGATACGCAGTATTTT

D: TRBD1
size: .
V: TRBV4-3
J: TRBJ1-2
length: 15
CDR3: CASSQSDRGYVGYTF
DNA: TGCGCCAGCAGCCAATCGGACAGGGGGTATGTTGGCTACACCTTC

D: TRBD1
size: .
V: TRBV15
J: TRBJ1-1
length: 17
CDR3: CATSRGQGAYVNTEAFF
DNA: TGTGCCACCAGCAGGGGACAGGGAGCCTATGTGAACACTGAAGCTTTCTTT

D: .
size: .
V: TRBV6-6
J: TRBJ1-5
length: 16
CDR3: CASSPRVPDSNQPQHF
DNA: TGTGCCAGCAGTCCCAGGGTTCCGGATAGCAATCAGCCCCAGCATTTT

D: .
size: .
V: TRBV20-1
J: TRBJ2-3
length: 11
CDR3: CSVAHTDTQYF
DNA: TGCAGCGTCGCCCACACAGATACGCAGTATTTT

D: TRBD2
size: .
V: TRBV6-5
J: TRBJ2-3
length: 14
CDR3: CASSPRTSGAIQYF
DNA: TGTGCCAGCAGTCCCAGGACTAGCGGGGCCATCCAGTATTTT

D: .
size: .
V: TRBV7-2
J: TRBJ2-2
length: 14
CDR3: CASSQAVNTGELFF
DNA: TGTGCCAGCAGCCAGGCGGTAAACACCGGGGAGCTGTTTTTT

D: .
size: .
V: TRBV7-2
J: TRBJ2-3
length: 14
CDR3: CASSPDFYTDTQYF
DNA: TGTGCCAGCAGCCCGGACTTTTACACAGATACGCAGTATTTT

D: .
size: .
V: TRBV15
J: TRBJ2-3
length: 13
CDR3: CATSRDFVDTQYF
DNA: TGTGCCACCAGCAGAGATTTCGTAGATACGCAGTATTTT

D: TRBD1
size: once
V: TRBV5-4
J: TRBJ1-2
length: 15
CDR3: CASSPGGTVNYGYTF
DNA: TGTGCCAGCAGCCCCGGTGGGACAGTTAACTATGGCTACACCTTC

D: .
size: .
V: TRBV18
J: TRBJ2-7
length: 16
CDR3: CASSPRGQPRGYEQYF
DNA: TGTGCCAGCTCACCACGCGGCCAGCCAAGGGGCTACGAGCAGTACTTC

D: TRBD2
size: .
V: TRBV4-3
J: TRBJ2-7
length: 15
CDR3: CASSPQRTSTSEQYF
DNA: TGCGCCAGCAGCCCCCAGAGGACTAGCACGTCCGAGCAGTACTTC

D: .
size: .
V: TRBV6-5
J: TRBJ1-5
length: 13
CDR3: CASMGYSNQPQHF
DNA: TGTGCCAGCATGGGATATAGCAATCAGCCCCAGCATTTT

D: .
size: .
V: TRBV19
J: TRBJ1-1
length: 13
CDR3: CASSFVRDTEAFF
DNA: TGTGCCAGTAGCTTCGTCAGGGACACTGAAGCTTTCTTT

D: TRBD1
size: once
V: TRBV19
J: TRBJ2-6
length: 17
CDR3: CASSALITGDGANVLTF
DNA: TGTGCCAGTAGTGCCCTAATAACAGGGGACGGGGCCAACGTCCTGACTTTC

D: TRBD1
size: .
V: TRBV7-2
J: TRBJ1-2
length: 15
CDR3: CASTTLDRVLYGYTF
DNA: TGTGCCAGCACCACCCTTGACAGGGTCCTTTATGGCTACACCTTC